This TCR beta chain stems from a study of blood T cell repertoires in COVID-19. Study details: Sites in the United States, Italy and Spain provided acute and convalescent COVID-19 samples. In each case, the material was cDNA or gDNA derived from T cells, B-cell-depleted T cells, or PBMCs.

This clone was seen only once. Between the trimmed V and J ends, which lost 2 bases and 2 bases, there was a span of 13 bases. Germline assignment: CDR1 SGDLS and CDR2 YYNGEE. The CDR3 has 15 residues. How the authors handled the data: Nucleated cell counts were estimated from reference gene primer amplification. TCRdb's copy holds only in-frame clones and misses some; the assay was immunoSEQ multiplex PCR. The DNA gave D and trimming, while V, J and clone size come from that table. The table has about 290,000 clones, 85% seen once. The sequence came from a woman aged 50 to 60 with active or convalescent COVID-19. The chain employs TRBV9 and TRBJ1-2, with D possibly being TRBD1 (6 bases). The specimen was peripheral blood. CDR3: CASSVGDTSNYGYTF. In nucleotides, the CDR3 is TGTGCCAGCAGCGTGGGGGACACCTCAAACTATGGCTACACCTTC.